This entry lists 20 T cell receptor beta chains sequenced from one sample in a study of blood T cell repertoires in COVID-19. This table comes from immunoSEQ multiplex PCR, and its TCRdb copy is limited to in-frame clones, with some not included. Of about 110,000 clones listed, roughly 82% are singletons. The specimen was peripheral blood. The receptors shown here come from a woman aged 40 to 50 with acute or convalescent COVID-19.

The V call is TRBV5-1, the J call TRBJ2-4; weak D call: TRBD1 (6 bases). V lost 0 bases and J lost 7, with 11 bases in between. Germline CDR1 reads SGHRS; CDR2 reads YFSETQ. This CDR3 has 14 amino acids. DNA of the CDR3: TGCGCCAGCAGCTTGGACAGGGTGGGTAACATTCAGTACTTC. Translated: CASSLDRVGNIQYF.

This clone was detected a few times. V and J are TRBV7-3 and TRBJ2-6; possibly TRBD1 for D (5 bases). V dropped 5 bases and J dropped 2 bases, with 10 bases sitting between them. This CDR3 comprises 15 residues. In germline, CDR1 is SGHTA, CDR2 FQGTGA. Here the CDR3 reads CASSADSTGANVLTF. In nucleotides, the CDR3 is TGTGCCAGCAGCGCCGACAGTACTGGGGCCAACGTCCTGACTTTC.

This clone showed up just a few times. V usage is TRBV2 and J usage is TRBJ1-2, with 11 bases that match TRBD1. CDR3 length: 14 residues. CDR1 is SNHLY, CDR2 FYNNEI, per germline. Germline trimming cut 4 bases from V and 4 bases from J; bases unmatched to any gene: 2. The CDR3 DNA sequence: TGTGCCAGCAGTGGGACAGGGGGCGGCTATGGCTACACCTTC. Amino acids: CASSGTGGGYGYTF.

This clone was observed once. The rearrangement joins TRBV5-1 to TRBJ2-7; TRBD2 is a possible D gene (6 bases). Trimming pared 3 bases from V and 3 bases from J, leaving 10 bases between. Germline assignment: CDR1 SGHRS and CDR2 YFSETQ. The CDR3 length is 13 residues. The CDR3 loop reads CASSWSGDYEQYF. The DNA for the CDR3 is TGCGCCAGCAGCTGGTCGGGAGACTACGAGCAGTACTTC. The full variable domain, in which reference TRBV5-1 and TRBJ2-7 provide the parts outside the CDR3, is KAGVTQTPRYLIKTRGQQVTLSCSPISGHRSVSWYQQTPGQGLQFLFEYFSETQRNKGNFPGRFSGRQFSNSRSEMNVSTLELGDSALYLCASSWSGDYEQYFGPGTRLTVT.

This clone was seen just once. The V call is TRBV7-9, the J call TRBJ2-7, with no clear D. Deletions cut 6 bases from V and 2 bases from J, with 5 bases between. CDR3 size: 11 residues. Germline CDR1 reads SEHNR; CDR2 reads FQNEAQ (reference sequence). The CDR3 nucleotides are TGTGCCAGCAGAACAACCTACGAGCAGTACTTC. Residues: CASRTTYEQYF.

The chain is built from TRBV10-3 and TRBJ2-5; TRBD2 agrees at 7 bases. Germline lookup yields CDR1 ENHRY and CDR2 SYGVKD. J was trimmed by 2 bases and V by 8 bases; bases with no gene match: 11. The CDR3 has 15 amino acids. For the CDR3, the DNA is TGTGCCATCGGGTGGAACGGGGGGATGCAAGAGACCCAGTACTTC. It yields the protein CAIGWNGGMQETQYF.

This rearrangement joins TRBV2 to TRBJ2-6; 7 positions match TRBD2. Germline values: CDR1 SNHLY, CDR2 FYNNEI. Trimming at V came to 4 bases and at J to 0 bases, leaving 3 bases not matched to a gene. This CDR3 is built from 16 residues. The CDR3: CASSGGGLSGANVLTF. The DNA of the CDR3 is TGTGCCAGCAGTGGCGGGGGACTCTCTGGGGCCAACGTCCTGACTTTC.

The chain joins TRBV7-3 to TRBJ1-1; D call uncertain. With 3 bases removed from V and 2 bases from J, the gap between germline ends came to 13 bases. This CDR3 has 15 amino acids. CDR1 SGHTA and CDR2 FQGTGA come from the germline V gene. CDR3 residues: CASSLTLTQNTEAFF. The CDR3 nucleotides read TGTGCCAGCAGCTTGACTCTGACCCAAAACACTGAAGCTTTCTTT.

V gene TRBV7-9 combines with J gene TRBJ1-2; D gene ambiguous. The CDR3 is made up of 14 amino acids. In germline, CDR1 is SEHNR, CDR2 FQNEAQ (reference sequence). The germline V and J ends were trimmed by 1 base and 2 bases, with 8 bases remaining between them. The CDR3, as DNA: TGTGCCAGCAGCTTAGTAAGCACGAACTATGGCTACACCTTC. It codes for CASSLVSTNYGYTF.

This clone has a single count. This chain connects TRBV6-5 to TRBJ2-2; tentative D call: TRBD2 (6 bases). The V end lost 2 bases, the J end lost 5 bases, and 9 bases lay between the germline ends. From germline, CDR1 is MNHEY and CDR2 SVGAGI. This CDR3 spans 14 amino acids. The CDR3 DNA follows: TGTGCCAGCAGTTACACACGGGGGACCGGGGAGCTGTTTTTT. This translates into CASSYTRGTGELFF.

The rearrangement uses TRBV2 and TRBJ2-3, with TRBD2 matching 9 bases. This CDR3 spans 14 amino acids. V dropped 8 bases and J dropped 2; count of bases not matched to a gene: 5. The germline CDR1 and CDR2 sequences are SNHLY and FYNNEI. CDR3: CASLAGLATDTQYF. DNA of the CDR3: TGTGCCAGCCTGGCGGGACTAGCCACAGATACGCAGTATTTT.

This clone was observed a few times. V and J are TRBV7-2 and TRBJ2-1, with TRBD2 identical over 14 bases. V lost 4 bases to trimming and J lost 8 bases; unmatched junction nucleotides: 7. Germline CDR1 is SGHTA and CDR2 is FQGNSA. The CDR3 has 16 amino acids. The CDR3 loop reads CASSWGGLAGGYEQFF. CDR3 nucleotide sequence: TGTGCCAGCAGCTGGGGAGGACTAGCGGGGGGTTATGAGCAGTTCTTC.

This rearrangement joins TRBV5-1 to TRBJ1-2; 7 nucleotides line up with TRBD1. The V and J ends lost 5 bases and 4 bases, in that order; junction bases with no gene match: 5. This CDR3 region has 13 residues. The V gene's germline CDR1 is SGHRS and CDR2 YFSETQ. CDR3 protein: CASSSGQVYGYTF. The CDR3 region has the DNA TGCGCCAGCAGTTCCGGACAGGTCTATGGCTACACCTTC.

CDR3 DNA: TGCGCCAGCAGCCAAGATTGGTCTGGACAGGGGTATTCCTACGAGCAGTACTTC. Translated: CASSQDWSGQGYSYEQYF. The chain recombines TRBV4-1 with TRBJ2-7; 9 bases agree with TRBD1. The CDR3 sequence is 18 residues long. J gave up 1 base and V 0 bases, and 10 bases lay outside the gene matches. Germline V lookup: CDR1 MGHRA, CDR2 YSYEKL.

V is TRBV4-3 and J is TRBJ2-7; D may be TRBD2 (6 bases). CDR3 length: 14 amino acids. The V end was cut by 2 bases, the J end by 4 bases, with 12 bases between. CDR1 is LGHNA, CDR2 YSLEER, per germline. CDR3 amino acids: CASSQRSSGYEQYF. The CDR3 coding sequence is TGCGCCAGCAGCCAAAGGAGTAGCGGTTACGAGCAGTACTTC.

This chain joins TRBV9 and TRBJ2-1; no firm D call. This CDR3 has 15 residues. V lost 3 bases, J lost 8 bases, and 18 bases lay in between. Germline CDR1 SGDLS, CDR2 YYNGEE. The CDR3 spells CASSAYTTNGDEQFF. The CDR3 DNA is TGTGCCAGCAGCGCATACACTACAAACGGAGATGAGCAGTTCTTC.

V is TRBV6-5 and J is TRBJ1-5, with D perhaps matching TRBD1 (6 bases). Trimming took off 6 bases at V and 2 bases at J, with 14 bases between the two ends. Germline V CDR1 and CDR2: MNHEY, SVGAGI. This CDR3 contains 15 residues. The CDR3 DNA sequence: TGTGCCAGCAGCGTGACAGGTGTCGGCAATCAGCCCCAGCATTTT. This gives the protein CASSVTGVGNQPQHF.

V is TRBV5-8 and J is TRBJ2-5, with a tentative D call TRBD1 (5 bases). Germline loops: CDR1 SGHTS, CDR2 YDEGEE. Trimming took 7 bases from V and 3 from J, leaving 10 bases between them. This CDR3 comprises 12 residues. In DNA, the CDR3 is TGTGCCAGCCGGACACGAAAAGAGACCCAGTACTTC. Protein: CASRTRKETQYF.

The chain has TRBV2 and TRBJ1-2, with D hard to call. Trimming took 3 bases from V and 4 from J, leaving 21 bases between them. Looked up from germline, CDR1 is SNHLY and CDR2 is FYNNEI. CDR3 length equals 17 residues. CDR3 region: CASSDQNTSRVRYGYTF. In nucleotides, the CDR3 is TGTGCCAGCAGTGATCAGAACACCTCGCGGGTGCGCTATGGCTACACCTTC.

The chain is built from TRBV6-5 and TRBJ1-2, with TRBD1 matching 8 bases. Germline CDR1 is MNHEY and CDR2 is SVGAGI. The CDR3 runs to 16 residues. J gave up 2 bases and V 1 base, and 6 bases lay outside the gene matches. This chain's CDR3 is CASSYFSAGGNYGYTF. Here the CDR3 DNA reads TGTGCCAGCAGTTACTTTAGCGCAGGGGGCAACTATGGCTACACCTTC.